Shown below are 15 T cell receptor beta chains from a single sample sequenced in a study of CD8+CD57+ T cells in acquired aplastic anemia. The sequenced patients had an expansion of CD8+CD57+ cells seen by flow cytometry. The TCR beta profiling, which covered VDJ combination and CDR3 sequence, was carried out using genomic DNA as the template. MiXCR, run by TCRdb on the reads, gives a single entry per CDR3 protein. Of about 260,000 distinct CDR3 sequences in the sample, about 80% were seen once. Sequenced sample: sorted CD4+, CD8+, or CD8+CD57+ T cells (not recorded which) from PBMCs. The receptor source for this set is a human donor with aplastic anemia.

The chain links TRBV2 to TRBJ2-7; weak D call: TRBD1 (6 bases). The CDR3 covers 15 residues. V lost 8 bases to trimming and J lost 4 bases, with 21 bases between them. In germline, CDR1 is SNHLY, CDR2 FYNNEI. This CDR3 is CASGGAAGLGYEQYF. In DNA form, the CDR3 reads TGTGCCAGCGGGGGCGCTGCCGGCCTCGGGTACGAGCAGTACTTC.

In regard to this clonotype: An end of the junction does not agree with germline; a read error may underlie this. This chain uses TRBV12-3 or TRBV12-4 with TRBJ2-1; 13 positions agree with TRBD2. This CDR3 has 14 residues. The CDR3: CASRLAGGYNEPFF. The CDR3 DNA reads TGTGCCAGCAGACTAGCGGGAGGGTACAATGAGCCGTTCTTC.

V usage is TRBV7-3 and J usage is TRBJ2-7; D may be TRBD1 (5 bases). CDR1 and CDR2 (germline): SGHTA, FQGTGA. The CDR3 runs to 13 residues. The CDR3: CASSLGPLREEYV. CDR3 DNA: TGTGCCAGCAGCTTGGGGCCTTTACGCGAGGAGTACGTC.

In regard to this clonotype: Lacking the conserved final phenylalanine or tryptophan, this CDR3 likely reflects a read error. The DNA is left out, because the CDR3 cannot be placed on it with certainty; the CDR3 is given as TCRdb lists it. This chain joins TRBV15 and TRBJ2-6; whether TRBD2, the table's D call, matches the DNA was not checked. The CDR3 numbers 16 amino acids, ends counted. Germline CDR1 and CDR2: LNHNV and YYDKDF (reference sequence). The CDR3 reads CATSRAGGHEANVLAL.

On this clonotype itself: A junction end diverges from the germline sequence, so it may reflect a read error. The chain joins TRBV15 to TRBJ2-1; 13 positions match TRBD2. The CDR3 loop spans 16 amino acids. Per germline, CDR1 LNHNV and CDR2 YYDKDF (reference sequence). The CDR3 DNA reads as TGTGCCACCAGCCGAGAGGGACTAGCGGGAAAAAATGAGCAGTTCTTC. Its translation: CATSREGLAGKNEQFF.

DNA of the CDR3: TGTGCCAGCAGCTTAGCGGGATACTACGAGCAGTACGTC. Its translation: CASSLAGYYEQYV. V is TRBV7-8 and J is TRBJ2-7, with no clear D. The germline V and J ends were trimmed by 0 bases and 3 bases, with 6 bases remaining between them. The germline gives CDR1 SGHVS, CDR2 FQNEAQ. This CDR3 is built from 13 residues.

The chain couples TRBV19 to TRBJ1-4; D not certain. With 6 bases removed from V and 0 bases from J, the gap between germline ends came to 11 bases. This CDR3 is built from 15 residues. The germline V gene has CDR1 LNHDA and CDR2 SQIVND (reference sequence). This CDR3 reads CASRAGQATNEKLFF. CDR3 DNA: TGTGCCAGTAGGGCCGGGCAAGCAACTAATGAAAAACTGTTTTTT.

This chain uses TRBV9 with TRBJ1-1; 7 positions match TRBD1. CDR3 size: 14 residues. V dropped 4 bases and J dropped 5; count of bases not matched to a gene: 8. Per germline, CDR1 SGDLS and CDR2 YYNGEE. Here the CDR3 DNA reads TGTGCCAGCAGCCGAACAGGGGTCGAGACTGAAGCTTTCTTT. Translated, it gives CASSRTGVETEAFF.

Concerning this clonotype: A much larger clone is a single base away; this may be a read error. The chain couples TRBV7-9 to TRBJ2-6; D remains ambiguous. Germline CDR1 SEHNR, CDR2 FQNEAQ (reference sequence). The CDR3 runs 9 residues. CDR3 sequence: CAGSLDLTF. Here the CDR3 DNA reads TGTGCCGGCAGCTTAGATCTGACTTTC.

This clonotype was seen a handful of times. The chain has TRBV15 and TRBJ1-2; 7 bases align to TRBD1. V dropped 6 bases and J dropped 5; count of bases not matched to a gene: 9. The CDR3 has 14 residues. The germline gives CDR1 LNHNV, CDR2 YYDKDF (reference sequence). This CDR3 reads CATREGADPYGYTF. The CDR3 DNA sequence: TGTGCCACCAGGGAGGGGGCAGATCCTTATGGCTACACCTTC.

In regard to this clonotype: The final CDR3 position lacks the conserved phenylalanine or tryptophan, pointing to a likely read error. Because the CDR3's place on the DNA is in doubt, the DNA is left out and the CDR3 is given as listed by TCRdb. CDR3 residues: CASRSSGTWGQNL. The chain recombines TRBV7-3 with TRBJ2-3; the table's D call, TRBD2, has no DNA check behind it. From germline, CDR1 is SGHTA and CDR2 FQGTGA. The CDR3 extends over 13 residues, inclusive of both ends.

CDR3 nucleotide sequence: TGTGCCAGCGGCTCAACAGGGACCCCCTACGAGCAGTACTTC. Amino acids: CASGSTGTPYEQYF. The J gene is TRBJ2-7, the V gene TRBV2, with D possibly being TRBD1 (6 bases). V lost 8 bases to trimming and J lost 2 bases, with 16 bases between them. Germline V lookup: CDR1 SNHLY, CDR2 FYNNEI. The CDR3 has 14 residues.

A note on this clonotype: The limits of the CDR3 on the DNA are not certain, so only TCRdb's listed CDR3 is given. The chain combines TRBV24-1 with TRBJ2-3; the tabulated D call, TRBD1, remains unverified against the DNA. With termini counted, the CDR3 has 13 amino acids. Per the germline V gene, CDR1 is KGHDR and CDR2 is SFDVKD. The CDR3 sequence: CATVAGGTGTQFF.

A word on this clonotype: Since the CDR3 does not end with the conserved phenylalanine or tryptophan, this likely comes from a read error. The J gene is TRBJ1-1, the V gene TRBV2; D is possibly TRBD1 (5 bases). The V and J ends lost 6 bases and 2 bases respectively, with 16 bases between them. Germline V gene lookup returns CDR1 SNHLY and CDR2 FYNNEI. This CDR3 spans 15 amino acids. CDR3 residues: CASSQTGPVNTEAFC. CDR3 DNA: TGTGCCAGCAGCCAAACAGGCCCCGTTAACACTGAAGCTTTCTGT.

V gene TRBV5-5 combines with J gene TRBJ1-1; 7 bases align to TRBD1. The junction had 5 bases not matched to a gene; V was cut back by 2 bases and J by 1 base. The CDR3 spans 15 residues. Germline assignment: CDR1 SGHKS and CDR2 YYEKEE (reference sequence). Here the CDR3 DNA reads TGTGCCAGCAGCTTCGGGACAGCAGGGAACACTGAAGCTTTCTTT. Translating it yields CASSFGTAGNTEAFF. Full variable domain (outside the CDR3, taken from reference TRBV5-5 and TRBJ1-1): DAGVTQSPTHLIKTRGQQVTLRCSPISGHKSVSWYQQVLGQGPQFIFQYYEKEERGRGNFPDRFSARQFPNYSSELNVNALLLGDSALYLCASSFGTAGNTEAFFGQGTRLTVV.